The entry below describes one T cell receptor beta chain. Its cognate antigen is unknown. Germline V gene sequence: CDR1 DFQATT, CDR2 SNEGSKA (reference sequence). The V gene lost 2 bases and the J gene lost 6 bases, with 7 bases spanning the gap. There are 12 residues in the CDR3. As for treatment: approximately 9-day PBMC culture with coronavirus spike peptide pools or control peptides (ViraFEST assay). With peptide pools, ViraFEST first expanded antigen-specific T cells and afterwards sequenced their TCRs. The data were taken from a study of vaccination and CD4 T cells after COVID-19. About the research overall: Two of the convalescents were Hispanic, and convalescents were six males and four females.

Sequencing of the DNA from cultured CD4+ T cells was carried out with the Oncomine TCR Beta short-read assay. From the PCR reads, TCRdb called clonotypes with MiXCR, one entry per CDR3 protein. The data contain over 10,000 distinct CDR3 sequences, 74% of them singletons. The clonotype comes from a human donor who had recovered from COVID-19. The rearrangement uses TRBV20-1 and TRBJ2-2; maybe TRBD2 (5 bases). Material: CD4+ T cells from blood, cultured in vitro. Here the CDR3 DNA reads TGCAGTGCTAGACTAGCAGCCGGGGAGCTGTTTTTT. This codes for CSARLAAGELFF.